This T cell receptor (beta chain) was documented in a study of cytomegalovirus exposure and HLA in healthy donors (dated by TCRdb to the late 2010s). Background for the entire study: In an earlier analysis of 587 of the donors, 276 Gb of sequence data and some 120 million unique TCR beta sequences from about 179 million T cells were reported. About 310 gigabases of sequencing data and tens of millions of unique TCR sequences were included in an early release covering about 620 HLA-typed donors. Among the approximately 400 genotyped donors, under 90% belonged to the genetic ancestry cluster associated with self-reported Caucasian donors. The aim of the study was to test whether cataloging public T cell receptors could identify signatures of past pathogen exposure. Using immunosequencing, the study profiled T cell repertoires from approximately 700 subjects and related those repertoires to cytomegalovirus serostatus. Along with the roughly 700-subject first cohort, a separate validation cohort of some 130 different subjects was used. To predict cytomegalovirus infection status, the study brought together high-throughput TCR immunosequencing, statistical association of individual TCRs with disease status, and machine learning. A later analysis re-analyzed previously published TCR beta repertoires from approximately 670 donors and added high-resolution HLA genotyping to study TCR occurrence patterns. Rather than using new phenotypic data, the later analysis identified candidate immune exposures from TCR beta sequences and from how often those sequences occurred across donors. An earlier analysis of 587 of the donors applied high-throughput TCR beta sequencing to assess whether each TCR beta V gene segment acted as functional or pseudogenic. Alongside the repertoire data, information on donor age, sex, ethnicity and CMV serostatus was compiled. A later genetic analysis used genome-wide SNP genotypes for about three fifths of the 666 donors, treating that subset as a discovery cohort. Every discovery cohort repertoire had been produced on one sequencing platform. HLA typing covered class I and class II loci at four-digit resolution. The number of donors typed differed by locus, with about 620-630 for A, B, C, DRB1 and DQB1, around 560 for DQA1, some 570 for DPA1, and some 440 for DPB1. Roughly 5 DR-DQ haplotypes were treated as single units for association and clustering because of strong linkage in the cohort. Among about 360 genotyped donors of the cohort, an average of around 240,000 unique TCR beta nucleotide sequences were sequenced per donor, around 20% of them non-productive.

The cohort comprised hundreds of healthy bone marrow donors. All cohort members were sampled while nominally healthy, although unrecorded immune exposures were likely present. The donor was CMV seronegative and belonged to the group of 352 seronegative cohort members. A peripheral blood sample was provided by each donor, and peripheral blood mononuclear cells were used for TCR beta sequencing. Genomic DNA extraction from the blood cell samples was performed with the Qiagen DNeasy Blood Extraction Kit. Concerning this clone itself: Its target antigen remains unknown. Qualities for individual bases were not recorded, and no much larger clone is one base off.

V and J lose 0 bases and 7 bases, and a span of 5 bases separates them. For CDR1 and CDR2, the germline V gene lists SGHRS and YFSETQ. The CDR3 contains 13 residues, cysteine and phenylalanine counted. The sequence is cut down to CDR3 DNA, 39 bases in frame from base 1. What the authors observed across the whole study: Cytomegalovirus status was reported to be diagnosed by the classifier with high specificity and sensitivity in both the original and validation cohorts. A later analysis found that TCR association rates varied across HLA loci, with DRB1 alleles showing the most associated TCRs and HLA-C alleles the fewest. Only TCR beta chains were sequenced in this cohort, and the absence of alpha or paired-chain data limited detectable features. An earlier analysis of approximately 500 of the donors showed that most TCR beta V segments appeared in productive rearrangements either about 87% or about 30% of the time, which broadly matched IMGT annotations. Because the 87-base-pair reads could not distinguish some IMGT-functional V segments, including TRBV6-2 and TRBV6-3, those segments were excluded. A few of the identified cytomegalovirus-associated TCR beta chains were confirmed in vitro to be specific for cytomegalovirus antigens. The earlier analysis of some 560 of the donors excluded 15 to 20 rarely observed V segments, including chromosome 9 orphons, because counts were too low. The presence/absence analyses assumed that sequencing depth was roughly uniform across donors, and that assumption may not be true. An association between a missense DCLRE1C variant and V-gene and J-gene trimming of TCR beta chains was found in a later genetic analysis and replicated in an independent cohort. Assigning TCR associations to individual alleles was difficult when HLA alleles, especially DR and DQ, strongly co-occurred. A later analysis reported that several top co-occurrence clusters appeared linked to parvovirus B19, influenza, CMV and Epstein-Barr virus. Linkage disequilibrium might explain the correlated functional status among segregating V segments, but an unknown experimental factor could not be ruled out. Because HLA typing was missing for some donors at each locus, association tests included only the typed subset. A group of highly shared sequence variants was considered likely to be a technical artifact of the sequencing pipeline. Compared with equally common non-associated chains, HLA-associated TCR beta chains in a later analysis were more clonally expanded and had lower generation probabilities. Most TCR sequences were seen in very few donors, while some public TCRs were found in many individuals. A further reported finding was that TCR beta sequences accurately predicted the HLA-A and HLA-B alleles for most subjects in the first cohort. According to the authors, the approach could potentially be generalized to other disease states and immunological phenotypes. The only immune exposure information available for the cohort was CMV serostatus. Specific HLA alleles were associated with roughly 17,000 TCR beta sequences at a false discovery rate of 0.05 in a later analysis. A later genetic analysis reported fewer N-insertions in productive TCRs among donors in an Asian-associated ancestry cluster than the roughly 700-donor mean. In the study, some 160 TCR beta chains were listed as associated with cytomegalovirus. In a later analysis, most CMV-associated TCR beta chains were found to appear HLA-restricted, with HLA associations seemingly driven largely by CMV exposure.

Library creation used the immunoSEQ multiplex PCR assay. The multiplex PCR relied on a mix of 60 forward primers for TCR Vbeta segments and 13 reverse primers for TCR Jbeta segments. A multiplex PCR assay on genomic DNA amplified the CDR3 region of rearranged TCR beta genes. Amplified TCR beta libraries were sequenced as 87-base-pair reads on the Illumina HiSeq System. The authors processed their data as follows. A later analysis tallied around 87 million unique TCR beta chains across the approximately 670 repertoires, and about 12 million of those chains were shared by two or more donors. Raw reads were error-corrected and collapsed into unique sequences with a nearest-neighbor algorithm that merged closely related sequences to remove PCR and sequencing errors. To assign V, D and J gene segments, CDR3 sequences were aligned to IMGT reference sequences. For a sequence to be retained, at least a six-nucleotide match to both a V gene segment and a J gene segment was required. A rearrangement counted as productive if the CDR3 had no stop codons and remained in frame with V and J, and every other rearrangement counted as non-productive. Following IMGT convention, CDR3 was defined as the stretch from the second conserved V-encoded cysteine to the conserved J-encoded phenylalanine. The earlier analysis of 500 to 650 of the donors excluded any sequence lacking an unambiguous match to a single V gene segment. In an earlier analysis of around 600 of the donors, V segments were called functional above 56.7% productive rearrangements and were called segregating when the between-donor standard deviation exceeded 5%. A statistical classification framework was built for diagnosing cytomegalovirus status from the catalog of TCR beta chain sequences. In a later analysis, V and J genes were assigned by comparing TCR nucleotide sequences against IMGT/GENE-DB human TR gene sequences. In a later analysis, CDR3 sequences and most-parsimonious VDJ recombination scenarios were assigned using the TCRdist pipeline. In a later analysis, every TCR beta chain was defined by the combination of its CDR3 amino acid sequence and its V-gene family, and reads without a unique V-gene family were dropped. To address suspected cross-contamination and a sequencing artifact, a later analysis removed approximately 600 highly shared, low-generation-probability nucleotide sequences. In a later analysis, a clonal expansion index was calculated for each public chain from normalized within-repertoire ranks of inferred template counts. Generation probabilities in a later analysis came from a VDJ recombination model fitted to out-of-frame rearrangements, and those results were checked against IGoR. A later analysis scored TCR-TCR, TCR-HLA and TCR-CMV co-occurrence with hypergeometric tests, applying a repertoire-size bias correction to TCR pairs. A later analysis estimated false discovery rates by permuting HLA or CMV assignments 20 times. A later analysis grouped co-occurring TCRs with DBSCAN, adding TCRdist sequence similarity when clustering within HLA-allele-positive subsets. Repertoires with fewer than 30,000 or more than 120,000 public chains were left out of co-occurrence clustering, as were about 5 repertoires with anomalous nucleotide sharing. Held by TCRdb, this immuneACCESS table contains in-frame sequences only and omits some clones. Under half of the omission traces to an unresolved V gene where checked; the cause of the rest is unknown. The V and J calls and clone size come from that table; D and trimming were worked out from the DNA. For this sample the table gives fewer than 200,000 clones, of which more than 65% were detected only once. Together, the top ten hold more than 0.45% of the sample.

This sequence uses TRBV5-1 and TRBJ1-6, with no confident D gene call. Sequencing used PBMCs. The sequence was obtained from a woman between 50 and 59 years old in good health and CMV-seronegative. The nucleotides read TGCGCCAGCAGCTTGGAGACAAATTCACCCCTCCACTTT. It translates to CASSLETNSPLHF.